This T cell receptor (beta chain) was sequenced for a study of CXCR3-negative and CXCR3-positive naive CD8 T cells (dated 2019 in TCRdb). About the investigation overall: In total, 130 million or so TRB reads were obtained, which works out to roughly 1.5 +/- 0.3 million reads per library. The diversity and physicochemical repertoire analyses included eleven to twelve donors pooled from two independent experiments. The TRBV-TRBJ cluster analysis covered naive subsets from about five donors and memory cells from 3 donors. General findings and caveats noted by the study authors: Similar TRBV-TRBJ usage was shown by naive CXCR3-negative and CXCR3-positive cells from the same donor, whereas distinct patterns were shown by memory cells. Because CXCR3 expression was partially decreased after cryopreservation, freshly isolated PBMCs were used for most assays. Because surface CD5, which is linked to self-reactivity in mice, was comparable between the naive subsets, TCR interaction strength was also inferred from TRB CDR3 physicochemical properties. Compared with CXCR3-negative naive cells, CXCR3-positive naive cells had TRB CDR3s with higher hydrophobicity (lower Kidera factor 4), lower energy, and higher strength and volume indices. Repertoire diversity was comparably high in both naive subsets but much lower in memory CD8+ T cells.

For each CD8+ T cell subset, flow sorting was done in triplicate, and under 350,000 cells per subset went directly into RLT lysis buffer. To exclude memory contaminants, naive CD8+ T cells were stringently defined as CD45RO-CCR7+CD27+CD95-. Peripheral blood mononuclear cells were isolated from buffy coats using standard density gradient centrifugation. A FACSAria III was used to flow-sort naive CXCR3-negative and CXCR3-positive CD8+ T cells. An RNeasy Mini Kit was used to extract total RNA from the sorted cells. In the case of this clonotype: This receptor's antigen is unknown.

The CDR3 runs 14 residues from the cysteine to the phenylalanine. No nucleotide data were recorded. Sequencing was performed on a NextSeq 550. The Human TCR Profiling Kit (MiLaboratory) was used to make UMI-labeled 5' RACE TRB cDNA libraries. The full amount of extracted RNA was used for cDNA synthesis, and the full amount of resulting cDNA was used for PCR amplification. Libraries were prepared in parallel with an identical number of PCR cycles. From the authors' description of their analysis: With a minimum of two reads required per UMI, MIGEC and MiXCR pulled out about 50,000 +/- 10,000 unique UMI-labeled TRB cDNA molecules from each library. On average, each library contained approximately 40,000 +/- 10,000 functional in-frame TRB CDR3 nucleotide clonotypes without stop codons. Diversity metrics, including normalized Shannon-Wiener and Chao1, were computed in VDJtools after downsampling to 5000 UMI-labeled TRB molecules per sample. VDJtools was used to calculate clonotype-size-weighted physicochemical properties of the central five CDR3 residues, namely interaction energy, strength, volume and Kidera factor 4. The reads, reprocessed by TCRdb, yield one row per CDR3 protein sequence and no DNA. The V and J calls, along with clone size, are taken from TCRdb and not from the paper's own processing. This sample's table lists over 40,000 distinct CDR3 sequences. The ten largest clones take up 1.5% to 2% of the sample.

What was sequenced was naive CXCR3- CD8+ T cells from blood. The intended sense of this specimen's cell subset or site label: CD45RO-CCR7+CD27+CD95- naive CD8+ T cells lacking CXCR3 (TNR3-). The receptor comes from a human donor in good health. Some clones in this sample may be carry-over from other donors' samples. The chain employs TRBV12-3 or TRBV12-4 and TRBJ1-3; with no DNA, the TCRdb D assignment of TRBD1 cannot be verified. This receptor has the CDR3 CASNSWDSRGAIYF.